These 20 T cell receptor beta chains were all obtained from the same sample, sequenced in a study of shared clonotypes between healthy human individuals. Data came from immunoSEQ multiplex PCR; TCRdb stores just in-frame clones and leaves some out. The data show 2 million to 2.5 million clones, with over 85% seen just once and 0.35% to 0.5% held by the top ten. Material for sequencing was naive CD4+ T cells from PBMCs. Subset indicated: CD45RA+ positively selected. The receptors originated from a man between 18 and 35 years old in good health. Some clones in this sample may be carry-over from other donors' samples.

V is TRBV28 and J is TRBJ2-7; perhaps D is TRBD1 or TRBD2 (7 bases each). With 3 bases removed from V and 2 bases from J, the gap between germline ends came to 20 bases. From germline, CDR1 is MDHEN and CDR2 SYDVKM. The CDR3 consists of 17 residues. Here the CDR3 DNA reads TGTGCCAGCAGTTTCATTACGGGGACAGCGGGGCCCTACGAGCAGTACTTC. It encodes CASSFITGTAGPYEQYF.

This clone was counted a single time. The V call is TRBV5-6, the J call TRBJ2-3; TRBD1 matches at 7 bases. The CDR3 covers 15 residues. The germline CDR1 and CDR2 sequences are SGHDT and YYEEEE. Losses at the gene ends were 4 bases for V and 2 bases for J; bases not matched to a gene: 7. CDR3: CASSPIDRDTDTQYF. The CDR3 bases are TGTGCCAGCAGCCCGATAGACAGGGACACAGATACGCAGTATTTT.

The chain recombines TRBV6-5 with TRBJ1-1, with a possible D match to TRBD1 (6 bases). V lost 2 bases and J 4 bases, leaving 14 bases between the germline ends. CDR3 size: 15 residues. The V gene's germline CDR1 is MNHEY and CDR2 SVGAGI. The CDR3 is CASSYHAGVGTEAFF. CDR3 nucleotides: TGTGCCAGCAGTTACCACGCAGGGGTGGGCACTGAAGCTTTCTTT.

In DNA form, the CDR3 reads TGCAGCGTTGGGGCGACTAGCGGGAGTTACAATGAGCAGTTCTTC. Protein sequence: CSVGATSGSYNEQFF. The J gene is TRBJ2-1, the V gene TRBV29-1; 12 nucleotides align to TRBD2. Germline assignment: CDR1 SQVTM and CDR2 ANQGSEA. This CDR3 region has 15 residues. With 4 bases clipped from V and 4 bases from J, the junction kept 5 bases outside the gene matches.

The chain employs TRBV28 and TRBJ1-1; 7 bases are a match to TRBD1. V gave up 3 bases and J gave up 4 bases; unmatched junction bases: 11. The CDR3 covers 16 residues. Germline loops: CDR1 MDHEN, CDR2 SYDVKM. The CDR3, as DNA: TGTGCCAGCAGTTTGATCTTAGGGGGCCGGGTCACTGAAGCTTTCTTT. Amino acids: CASSLILGGRVTEAFF.

The J gene is TRBJ2-7, the V gene TRBV5-4; 9 bases match TRBD1. The CDR3 totals 14 residues. Germline lookup yields CDR1 SGHNT and CDR2 YYREEE (reference sequence). The trim removed 5 bases at V and 4 bases at J, leaving 7 bases unmatched. The CDR3 region has the DNA TGTGCCAGCAGTACCACAGGGGGCAGGTACGAGCAGTACTTC. Protein sequence: CASSTTGGRYEQYF.

As DNA, the CDR3 is TGCGCCAGCAGCCCCGGACTCGGCGGCTACTCCTACGAGCAGTACTTC. This encodes CASSPGLGGYSYEQYF. The chain employs TRBV5-1 and TRBJ2-7, with D tentatively TRBD2 (5 bases). The CDR3 is 16 residues long. CDR1 is SGHRS and CDR2 is YFSETQ in the germline V gene. The ends were cut back, 4 bases at V and 0 bases at J, with 17 bases in the middle.

The gene calls are TRBV29-1 and TRBJ1-4, with 9 bases aligning to TRBD1. Germline assignment: CDR1 SQVTM and CDR2 ANQGSEA. This CDR3 has 12 amino acids. The V and J ends lost 7 bases and 7 bases, in that order; junction bases with no gene match: 4. DNA of the CDR3: TGCAGCGCAAAGACAGGGGGTGAAAAACTGTTTTTT. Translation gives CSAKTGGEKLFF.

The rearrangement uses TRBV19 and TRBJ1-1; D is unclear. Trimming pared 4 bases from V and 2 bases from J, leaving 8 bases between. This CDR3 is built from 13 residues. CDR1 and CDR2 from the germline V gene are LNHDA and SQIVND (reference sequence). The CDR3, as DNA: TGTGCCAGTAGTACGGGGTTTAACACTGAAGCTTTCTTT. This encodes CASSTGFNTEAFF.

J is TRBJ2-3 and V is TRBV6-1; D perhaps matches TRBD2 (7 bases). The V end was cut by 8 bases, the J end by 4 bases, with 16 bases between. The CDR3 length is 14 residues. Germline CDR1 is MNHNS and CDR2 is SASEGT. CDR3 protein: CASQWSGTSDTQYF. CDR3 coding DNA: TGTGCCAGCCAGTGGAGCGGGACATCAGATACGCAGTATTTT.

A remark on this clone: Other DNA sequences within the sample encode an identical CDR3. The rearrangement uses TRBV18 and TRBJ1-5, with unresolved D. This CDR3 is 13 amino acids long. Germline loops: CDR1 KGHSH, CDR2 LQKENI. V was pared by 3 bases and J by 4 bases, with 7 bases between. As DNA, the CDR3 is TGTGCCAGCTCACCGGCAGATAATCAGCCCCAGCATTTT. This sequence encodes CASSPADNQPQHF.

J is TRBJ2-7 and V is TRBV15; D possibly corresponds to TRBD2 (6 bases). The CDR3 totals 12 residues. CDR1 is LNHNV and CDR2 is YYDKDF in the germline V gene (reference sequence). V lost 5 bases, J lost 3 bases, and 8 bases lay in between. DNA of the CDR3: TGTGCCACCAGCGGGCGGGGCTACGAGCAGTACTTC. As protein: CATSGRGYEQYF. The complete variable domain, with remaining parts taken from reference TRBV15 and TRBJ2-7, reads DAMVIQNPRYQVTQFGKPVTLSCSQTLNHNVMYWYQQKSSQAPKLLFHYYDKDFNNEADTPDNFQSRRPNTSFCFLDIRSPGLGDTAMYLCATSGRGYEQYFGPGTRLTVT.

The V call is TRBV30, the J call TRBJ2-1; D might be TRBD2 (6 bases). Germline CDR1 is GTSNPN and CDR2 is SVGIG (reference sequence). Trimming shortened V by 2 bases and J by 8 bases, and 19 bases separated the two germline ends. CDR3 length equals 15 residues. CDR3 coding DNA: TGTGCCTGGAGTCAATGGCTAGCGACTGGCGATGAGCAGTTCTTC. It translates to CAWSQWLATGDEQFF.

This clone is a singleton in its sample. The V gene is TRBV28, the J gene TRBJ1-4, with D possibly TRBD1 on 6 matching bases. V was clipped by 5 bases and J by 0 bases, with 10 bases between them. CDR1 is MDHEN and CDR2 is SYDVKM in the germline V gene. The CDR3 consists of 15 residues. The CDR3 nucleotides are TGTGCCAGCAGTCCAAACAGGGCAACTAATGAAAAACTGTTTTTT. Protein sequence: CASSPNRATNEKLFF.

This chain uses TRBV2 with TRBJ2-1, with 9 bases lining up with TRBD2. Germline values: CDR1 SNHLY, CDR2 FYNNEI. The CDR3 sequence is 16 residues long. V lost 2 bases, J lost 4 bases, and 6 bases stayed unmatched. CDR3 loop: CASSEPSGRSYNEQFF. In nucleotides, the CDR3 is TGTGCCAGCAGTGAACCAAGCGGGAGGTCGTACAATGAGCAGTTCTTC.

V gene TRBV11-3 combines with J gene TRBJ2-3, with 8 bases identical to TRBD2. V lost 4 bases and J lost 2; bases outside the gene matches: 5. CDR3 length equals 15 residues. Germline assignment: CDR1 SGHNT and CDR2 YENEEA. CDR3 protein: CASSSGTRPTDTQYF. For the CDR3, the DNA is TGTGCCAGCAGCTCCGGGACTAGACCCACAGATACGCAGTATTTT.

V gene TRBV7-2 combines with J gene TRBJ2-3, with a weak D call TRBD2 (5 bases). Germline V lookup: CDR1 SGHTA, CDR2 FQGNSA. The CDR3 is 15 residues long. The ends were cut back, 5 bases at V and 4 bases at J, with 16 bases in the middle. DNA of the CDR3: TGTGCCAGCAGCCGACTAAGGGATCCCTCAGATACGCAGTATTTT. Its translation: CASSRLRDPSDTQYF.

This clone was observed a handful of times. V is TRBV7-8 and J is TRBJ1-5, with unresolved D. The V gene's germline CDR1 is SGHVS and CDR2 FQNEAQ. The CDR3 extends over 13 amino acids. Trimming pared 6 bases from V and 0 bases from J, leaving 6 bases between. The CDR3 is CASSKGSNQPQHF. The CDR3 coding sequence is TGTGCCAGCAGTAAGGGTAGCAATCAGCCCCAGCATTTT. The full variable domain, completed using reference TRBV7-8 and TRBJ1-5, is GAGVSQSPRYKVAKRGQDVALRCDPISGHVSLFWYQQALGQGPEFLTYFQNEAQLDKSGLPSDRFFAERPEGSVSTLKIQRTQQEDSAVYLCASSKGSNQPQHFGDGTRLSIL.

The chain employs TRBV5-1 and TRBJ2-1; D may be TRBD2 (6 bases). CDR1 is SGHRS and CDR2 is YFSETQ in the germline V gene. CDR3 length: 16 residues. The V and J ends lost 4 bases and 8 bases respectively, with 22 bases between them. The CDR3 region has the DNA TGCGCCAGCAGCCCGGTGGTGGGAGGCCTCAATCATGAGCAGTTCTTC. Residues: CASSPVVGGLNHEQFF.

V gene TRBV5-1 combines with J gene TRBJ2-2; D not certain. This CDR3 has 13 residues. V lost 5 bases to trimming and J lost 3 bases, with 8 bases between them. Germline V gene data show CDR1 as SGHRS and CDR2 as YFSETQ. CDR3 DNA: TGCGCCAGCAGTATCATAGACACCGGGGAGCTGTTTTTT. Translating gives CASSIIDTGELFF.